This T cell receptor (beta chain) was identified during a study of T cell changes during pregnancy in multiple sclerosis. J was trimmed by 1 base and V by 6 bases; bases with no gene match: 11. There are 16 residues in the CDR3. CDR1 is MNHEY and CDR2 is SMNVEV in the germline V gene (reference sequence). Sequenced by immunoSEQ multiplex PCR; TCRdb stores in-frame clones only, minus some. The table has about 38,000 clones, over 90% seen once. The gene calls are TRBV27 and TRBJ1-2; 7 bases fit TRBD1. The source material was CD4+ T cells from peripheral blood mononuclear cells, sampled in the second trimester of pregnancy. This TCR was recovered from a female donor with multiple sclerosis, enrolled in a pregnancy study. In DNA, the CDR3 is TGTGCCAGCAGGCGCCGTGGGACAGTCGATAACTATGGCTACACCTTC. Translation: CASRRRGTVDNYGYTF.